This is a list of T cell receptor beta chains from one sample in a study of cytomegalovirus exposure and HLA in healthy donors. TCRdb keeps only in-frame clones here, not all; method: immunoSEQ multiplex PCR. The sample consists of approximately 190,000 clones, 82% of them appearing once. The sample consisted of PBMCs. All receptors come from a woman aged 18 to 35 in good health and CMV-seronegative. Each CDR3 is given with its conserved first and last residue. D genes are given only for firm matches. Clone size appears in some rows only: once, few, many, or a class for an expanded clone.

v_gene: TRBV19
abundance: .
j_gene: TRBJ2-4
d_gene: TRBD1
CDR3aa: CASRSGYLTGDNIQYF
CDR3nt: TGTGCCAGTAGGTCCGGATACCTTACAGGGGATAACATTCAGTACTTC

v_gene: TRBV5-6
abundance: few
j_gene: TRBJ1-1
d_gene: TRBD1
CDR3aa: CASSLSLGRQDRVYTEAFF
CDR3nt: TGTGCCAGCAGCTTGAGTTTGGGTCGGCAAGACAGGGTTTACACTGAAGCTTTCTTT

v_gene: TRBV15
abundance: .
j_gene: TRBJ1-6
d_gene: TRBD1
CDR3aa: CATAKSRTGNSPLHF
CDR3nt: TGTGCCACCGCTAAGAGTCGGACAGGGAATTCACCCCTCCACTTT

v_gene: TRBV19
abundance: .
j_gene: TRBJ2-7
d_gene: TRBD1
CDR3aa: CASSMPLDRVMFYEQYF
CDR3nt: TGTGCCAGTAGTATGCCCCTCGACAGGGTAATGTTCTACGAGCAGTACTTC

v_gene: TRBV21-1
abundance: once
j_gene: TRBJ1-3
d_gene: .
CDR3aa: CASSTSRQGRNTIYF
CDR3nt: TGTGCCAGCAGCACCTCTAGACAGGGGAGAAACACCATATATTTT

v_gene: TRBV11-2
abundance: once
j_gene: TRBJ2-5
d_gene: TRBD1
CDR3aa: CASSLVGGARDRRETQYF
CDR3nt: TGTGCCAGCAGCTTAGTCGGTGGGGCCCGGGACAGGAGGGAGACCCAGTACTTC

v_gene: TRBV19
abundance: .
j_gene: TRBJ2-1
d_gene: .
CDR3aa: CASSISANSYNEQFF
CDR3nt: TGTGCCAGTAGTATATCCGCGAACTCCTACAATGAGCAGTTCTTC

v_gene: TRBV30
abundance: .
j_gene: TRBJ1-4
d_gene: .
CDR3aa: CAWSPGGNEKLFF
CDR3nt: TGTGCCTGGAGTCCGGGTGGGAATGAAAAACTGTTTTTT

v_gene: TRBV6-6
abundance: .
j_gene: TRBJ1-2
d_gene: TRBD1
CDR3aa: CASSTRDRPRTF
CDR3nt: TGTGCCAGCAGTACCCGGGACAGGCCTCGTACCTTC

v_gene: TRBV27
abundance: .
j_gene: TRBJ1-1
d_gene: TRBD1
CDR3aa: CATRQGLNTEAFF
CDR3nt: TGTGCCACAAGACAGGGCCTGAACACTGAAGCTTTCTTT

v_gene: TRBV28
abundance: once
j_gene: TRBJ1-2
d_gene: TRBD1
CDR3aa: CASSQTGVGGYTF
CDR3nt: TGTGCCAGCAGCCAAACAGGGGTTGGTGGCTACACCTTC

v_gene: TRBV6-4
abundance: .
j_gene: TRBJ2-1
d_gene: TRBD2
CDR3aa: CASSGLGVGNEQFF
CDR3nt: TGTGCCAGCAGCGGACTAGGTGTGGGGAATGAGCAGTTCTTC

v_gene: TRBV5-6
abundance: few
j_gene: TRBJ1-1
d_gene: TRBD1
CDR3aa: CASSQGAPEAFF
CDR3nt: TGTGCCAGCAGCCAGGGGGCCCCTGAAGCTTTCTTT

v_gene: TRBV11-3
abundance: .
j_gene: TRBJ2-7
d_gene: .
CDR3aa: CASSLGGGYEQYF
CDR3nt: TGTGCCAGCAGCTTAGGGGGCGGCTACGAGCAGTACTTC

v_gene: TRBV5-5
abundance: .
j_gene: TRBJ1-2
d_gene: .
CDR3aa: CASSLGTALYGYTF
CDR3nt: TGTGCCAGCAGCTTGGGGACAGCTCTCTATGGCTACACCTTC

v_gene: TRBV7-9
abundance: .
j_gene: TRBJ1-3
d_gene: .
CDR3aa: CASQTGSPASRNTIYF
CDR3nt: TGTGCCAGCCAAACGGGGAGCCCAGCTTCCCGAAACACCATATATTTT

v_gene: TRBV4-2
abundance: .
j_gene: TRBJ2-5
d_gene: TRBD2
CDR3aa: CASSQEVTGGPGETQYF
CDR3nt: TGTGCCAGCAGCCAAGAGGTGACGGGAGGGCCTGGGGAGACCCAGTACTTC

v_gene: TRBV4-1
abundance: .
j_gene: TRBJ2-7
d_gene: TRBD1
CDR3aa: CASSQETGGTLEQYF
CDR3nt: TGCGCCAGCAGCCAAGAAACAGGGGGGACTCTAGAGCAGTACTTC

v_gene: TRBV25-1
abundance: .
j_gene: TRBJ2-2
d_gene: TRBD1
CDR3aa: CASGTGNTGELFF
CDR3nt: TGTGCCAGCGGGACAGGGAACACCGGGGAGCTGTTTTTT

v_gene: TRBV10-3
abundance: .
j_gene: TRBJ1-5
d_gene: .
CDR3aa: CAISEEMVNQPQHF
CDR3nt: TGTGCCATCAGTGAGGAGATGGTCAATCAGCCCCAGCATTTT

v_gene: TRBV2
abundance: .
j_gene: TRBJ2-7
d_gene: TRBD2
CDR3aa: CASSDGPWLAGAYEQYF
CDR3nt: TGTGCCAGCAGTGACGGCCCCTGGTTGGCGGGAGCCTACGAGCAGTACTTC

v_gene: TRBV19
abundance: .
j_gene: TRBJ1-5
d_gene: TRBD1
CDR3aa: CASSELRGQGLNQPQHF
CDR3nt: TGTGCCAGTAGTGAACTGAGGGGACAGGGCCTCAATCAGCCCCAGCATTTT

v_gene: TRBV28
abundance: .
j_gene: TRBJ2-7
d_gene: TRBD1
CDR3aa: CASSLSGTGGFYEQYF
CDR3nt: TGTGCCAGCAGTCTAAGCGGGACAGGGGGGTTTTACGAGCAGTACTTC

v_gene: TRBV27
abundance: once
j_gene: TRBJ2-7
d_gene: .
CDR3aa: CASSPREYYEQYF
CDR3nt: TGTGCCAGCAGTCCACGGGAGTACTACGAGCAGTACTTC

v_gene: TRBV11-2
abundance: .
j_gene: TRBJ2-5
d_gene: TRBD1
CDR3aa: CASSSRGRDRGQETQYF
CDR3nt: TGTGCCAGCAGCTCCCGTGGCCGGGACAGGGGGCAAGAGACCCAGTACTTC

v_gene: TRBV5-4
abundance: .
j_gene: TRBJ1-2
d_gene: .
CDR3aa: CASSRDENYGYTF
CDR3nt: TGTGCCAGCAGCCGGGATGAAAACTATGGCTACACCTTC

v_gene: TRBV6-5
abundance: .
j_gene: TRBJ2-7
d_gene: .
CDR3aa: CASSLESSYEQYF
CDR3nt: TGTGCCAGCAGTCTCGAGAGCTCCTACGAGCAGTACTTC

v_gene: TRBV6-4
abundance: .
j_gene: TRBJ2-3
d_gene: .
CDR3aa: CASSVLAGADTQYF
CDR3nt: TGTGCCAGCAGTGTACTAGCAGGTGCAGATACGCAGTATTTT

v_gene: TRBV7-9
abundance: .
j_gene: TRBJ2-1
d_gene: .
CDR3aa: CASSSPEGIEQFF
CDR3nt: TGTGCCAGCAGCTCACCGGAGGGGATTGAGCAGTTCTTC

v_gene: TRBV10-3
abundance: .
j_gene: TRBJ2-7
d_gene: .
CDR3aa: CASREQGLSYEQYF
CDR3nt: TGTGCCTCCCGAGAGCAGGGGTTATCCTACGAGCAGTACTTC

v_gene: TRBV6-5
abundance: .
j_gene: TRBJ1-5
d_gene: TRBD1
CDR3aa: CASSPDRGGNQPQHF
CDR3nt: TGTGCCAGCAGCCCTGACAGGGGTGGCAATCAGCCCCAGCATTTT

v_gene: TRBV6-5
abundance: .
j_gene: TRBJ1-2
d_gene: .
CDR3aa: CASSYSGGNYGYTF
CDR3nt: TGTGCCAGCAGTTACTCCGGCGGGAACTATGGCTACACCTTC

v_gene: TRBV30
abundance: .
j_gene: TRBJ1-1
d_gene: .
CDR3aa: CAWSSLLSTAQNTEALF
CDR3nt: TGTGCCTGGAGTTCCCTTCTTTCGACAGCCCAGAACACTGAAGCTCTCTTT

v_gene: TRBV2
abundance: .
j_gene: TRBJ1-5
d_gene: .
CDR3aa: CASRQQDISNQPQHF
CDR3nt: TGTGCCAGCCGACAGCAGGACATCAGCAATCAGCCCCAGCATTTT

v_gene: TRBV19
abundance: .
j_gene: TRBJ1-5
d_gene: .
CDR3aa: CASPPRGSNQPQHF
CDR3nt: TGTGCCAGTCCGCCCAGGGGAAGCAATCAGCCCCAGCATTTT

v_gene: TRBV30
abundance: .
j_gene: TRBJ1-5
d_gene: TRBD1
CDR3aa: CAWSAQGAWNQPQHF
CDR3nt: TGTGCCTGGAGTGCTCAGGGGGCATGGAATCAGCCCCAGCATTTT

v_gene: TRBV15
abundance: .
j_gene: TRBJ2-3
d_gene: .
CDR3aa: CATSRDRGRSADTQYF
CDR3nt: TGTGCCACCAGCAGAGATCGTGGTAGATCCGCAGATACGCAGTATTTT

v_gene: TRBV13
abundance: .
j_gene: TRBJ2-1
d_gene: .
CDR3aa: CASSYPDTGLEQFF
CDR3nt: TGTGCCAGCAGCTACCCCGACACAGGGCTCGAGCAGTTCTTC

v_gene: TRBV7-3
abundance: .
j_gene: TRBJ2-7
d_gene: TRBD1
CDR3aa: CASSDLTGGNDEQYF
CDR3nt: TGTGCCAGCAGCGACCTGACAGGGGGTAACGACGAGCAGTACTTC

v_gene: TRBV19
abundance: .
j_gene: TRBJ2-7
d_gene: TRBD2
CDR3aa: CASSTAGPTYEQYF
CDR3nt: TGTGCCAGTAGTACAGCGGGACCTACCTACGAGCAGTACTTC

v_gene: TRBV30
abundance: .
j_gene: TRBJ1-2
d_gene: .
CDR3aa: CAWSSTGFSYGYTF
CDR3nt: TGTGCCTGGAGTTCCACAGGGTTCTCATATGGCTACACCTTC

v_gene: TRBV29-1
abundance: .
j_gene: TRBJ2-1
d_gene: TRBD2
CDR3aa: CSVTGLAVTIEQFF
CDR3nt: TGCAGCGTTACGGGACTAGCGGTTACAATTGAGCAGTTCTTC

v_gene: TRBV4-1
abundance: .
j_gene: TRBJ1-1
d_gene: TRBD1
CDR3aa: CASSQDWLTQGVNTEAFF
CDR3nt: TGCGCCAGCAGCCAAGACTGGCTCACCCAGGGGGTGAACACTGAAGCTTTCTTT

v_gene: TRBV2
abundance: .
j_gene: TRBJ2-7
d_gene: .
CDR3aa: CASRESSYEQYF
CDR3nt: TGTGCCAGCAGGGAGAGCTCCTACGAGCAGTACTTC

v_gene: TRBV6-1
abundance: once
j_gene: TRBJ2-3
d_gene: .
CDR3aa: CASRGVSTDTQYF
CDR3nt: TGTGCCAGCCGCGGGGTTAGCACAGATACGCAGTATTTT

v_gene: TRBV6-1
abundance: once
j_gene: TRBJ2-5
d_gene: TRBD2
CDR3aa: CVSSVLAGVGVETQYF
CDR3nt: TGTGTCAGCAGTGTTCTAGCGGGAGTTGGTGTGGAGACCCAGTACTTC

v_gene: TRBV18
abundance: .
j_gene: TRBJ2-1
d_gene: TRBD1
CDR3aa: CASSLGTANNEQFF
CDR3nt: TGTGCCAGTTCCCTCGGGACAGCTAACAATGAGCAGTTCTTC

v_gene: TRBV7-9
abundance: .
j_gene: TRBJ2-6
d_gene: TRBD2
CDR3aa: CASSPQAGLSSGANVLTF
CDR3nt: TGTGCCAGCAGCCCTCAAGCGGGACTAAGCTCTGGGGCCAACGTCCTGACTTTC

v_gene: TRBV5-4
abundance: .
j_gene: TRBJ2-2
d_gene: .
CDR3aa: CASSPTGPGELFF
CDR3nt: TGTGCCAGCAGTCCGACAGGCCCCGGGGAGCTGTTTTTT

v_gene: TRBV7-3
abundance: .
j_gene: TRBJ2-3
d_gene: TRBD2
CDR3aa: CASSTSGRGVTGTDTQYF
CDR3nt: TGTGCCAGCAGCACTAGCGGTCGTGGGGTTACTGGCACAGATACGCAGTATTTT